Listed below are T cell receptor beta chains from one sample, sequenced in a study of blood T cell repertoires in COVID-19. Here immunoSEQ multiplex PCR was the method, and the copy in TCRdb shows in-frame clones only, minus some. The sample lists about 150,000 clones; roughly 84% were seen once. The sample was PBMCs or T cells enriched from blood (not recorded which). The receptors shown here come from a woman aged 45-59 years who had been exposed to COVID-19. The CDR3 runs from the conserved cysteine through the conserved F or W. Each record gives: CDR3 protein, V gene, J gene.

cdr3_aa: CASSRDSVNEQYF
v_call: TRBV6-2/TRBV6-3
j_call: TRBJ2-7

cdr3_aa: CASSQDRGNQPQHF
v_call: TRBV4-2
j_call: TRBJ1-5

cdr3_aa: CASSPAGSTTGELFF
v_call: TRBV4-3
j_call: TRBJ2-2

cdr3_aa: CASTRNTEAFF
v_call: TRBV6-5
j_call: TRBJ1-1

cdr3_aa: CASSPPYSHNEQFF
v_call: TRBV5-6
j_call: TRBJ2-1

cdr3_aa: CASRGLAGVRVYEQYF
v_call: TRBV28
j_call: TRBJ2-7

cdr3_aa: CASGSEFGTGEGNQPQHF
v_call: TRBV12-5
j_call: TRBJ1-5

cdr3_aa: CASSRPVTGEGSPLHF
v_call: TRBV7-2
j_call: TRBJ1-6

cdr3_aa: CASSLPAGGPDTQYF
v_call: TRBV11-2
j_call: TRBJ2-3

cdr3_aa: CATQPRNTGELFF
v_call: TRBV15
j_call: TRBJ2-2

cdr3_aa: CATSVRRRGANVLTF
v_call: TRBV15
j_call: TRBJ2-6

cdr3_aa: CASSQETGAGGRFTGELFF
v_call: TRBV4-2
j_call: TRBJ2-2

cdr3_aa: CASSQNRFHGYTF
v_call: TRBV27
j_call: TRBJ1-2

cdr3_aa: CATSRTSSTDTQYF
v_call: TRBV10-2
j_call: TRBJ2-3